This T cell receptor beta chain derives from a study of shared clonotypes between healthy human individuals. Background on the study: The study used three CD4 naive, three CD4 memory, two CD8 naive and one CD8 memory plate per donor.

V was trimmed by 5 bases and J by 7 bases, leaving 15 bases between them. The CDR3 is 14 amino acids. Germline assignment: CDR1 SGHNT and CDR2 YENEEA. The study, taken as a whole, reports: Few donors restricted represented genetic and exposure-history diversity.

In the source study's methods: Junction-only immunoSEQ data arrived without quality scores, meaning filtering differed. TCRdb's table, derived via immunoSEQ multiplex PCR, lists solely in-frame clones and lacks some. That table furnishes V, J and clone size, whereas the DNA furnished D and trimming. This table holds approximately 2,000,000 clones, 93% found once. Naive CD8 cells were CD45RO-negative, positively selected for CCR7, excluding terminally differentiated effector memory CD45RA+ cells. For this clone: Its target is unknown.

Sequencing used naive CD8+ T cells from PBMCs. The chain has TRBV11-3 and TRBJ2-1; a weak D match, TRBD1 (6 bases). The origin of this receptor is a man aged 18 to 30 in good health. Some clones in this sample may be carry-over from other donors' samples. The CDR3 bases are TGTGCCAGCAGCCAGGGGCCTTCGATTAATGAGCAGTTCTTC. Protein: CASSQGPSINEQFF.